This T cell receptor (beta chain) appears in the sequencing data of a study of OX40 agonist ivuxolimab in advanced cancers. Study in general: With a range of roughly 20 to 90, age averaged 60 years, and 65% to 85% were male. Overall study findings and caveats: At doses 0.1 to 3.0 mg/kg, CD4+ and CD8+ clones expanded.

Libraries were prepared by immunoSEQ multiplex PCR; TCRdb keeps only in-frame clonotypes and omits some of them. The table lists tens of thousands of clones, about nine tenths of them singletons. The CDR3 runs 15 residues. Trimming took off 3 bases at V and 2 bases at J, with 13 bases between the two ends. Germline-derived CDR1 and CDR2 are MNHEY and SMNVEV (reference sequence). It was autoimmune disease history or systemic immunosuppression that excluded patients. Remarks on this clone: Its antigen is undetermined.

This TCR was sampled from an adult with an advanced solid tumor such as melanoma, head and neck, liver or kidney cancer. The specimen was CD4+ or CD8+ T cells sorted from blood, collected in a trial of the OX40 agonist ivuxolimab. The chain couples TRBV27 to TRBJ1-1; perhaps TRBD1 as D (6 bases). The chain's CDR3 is CASSFTGQGNTEAFF. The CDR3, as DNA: TGTGCCAGCAGTTTTACAGGGCAGGGAAACACTGAAGCTTTCTTT.